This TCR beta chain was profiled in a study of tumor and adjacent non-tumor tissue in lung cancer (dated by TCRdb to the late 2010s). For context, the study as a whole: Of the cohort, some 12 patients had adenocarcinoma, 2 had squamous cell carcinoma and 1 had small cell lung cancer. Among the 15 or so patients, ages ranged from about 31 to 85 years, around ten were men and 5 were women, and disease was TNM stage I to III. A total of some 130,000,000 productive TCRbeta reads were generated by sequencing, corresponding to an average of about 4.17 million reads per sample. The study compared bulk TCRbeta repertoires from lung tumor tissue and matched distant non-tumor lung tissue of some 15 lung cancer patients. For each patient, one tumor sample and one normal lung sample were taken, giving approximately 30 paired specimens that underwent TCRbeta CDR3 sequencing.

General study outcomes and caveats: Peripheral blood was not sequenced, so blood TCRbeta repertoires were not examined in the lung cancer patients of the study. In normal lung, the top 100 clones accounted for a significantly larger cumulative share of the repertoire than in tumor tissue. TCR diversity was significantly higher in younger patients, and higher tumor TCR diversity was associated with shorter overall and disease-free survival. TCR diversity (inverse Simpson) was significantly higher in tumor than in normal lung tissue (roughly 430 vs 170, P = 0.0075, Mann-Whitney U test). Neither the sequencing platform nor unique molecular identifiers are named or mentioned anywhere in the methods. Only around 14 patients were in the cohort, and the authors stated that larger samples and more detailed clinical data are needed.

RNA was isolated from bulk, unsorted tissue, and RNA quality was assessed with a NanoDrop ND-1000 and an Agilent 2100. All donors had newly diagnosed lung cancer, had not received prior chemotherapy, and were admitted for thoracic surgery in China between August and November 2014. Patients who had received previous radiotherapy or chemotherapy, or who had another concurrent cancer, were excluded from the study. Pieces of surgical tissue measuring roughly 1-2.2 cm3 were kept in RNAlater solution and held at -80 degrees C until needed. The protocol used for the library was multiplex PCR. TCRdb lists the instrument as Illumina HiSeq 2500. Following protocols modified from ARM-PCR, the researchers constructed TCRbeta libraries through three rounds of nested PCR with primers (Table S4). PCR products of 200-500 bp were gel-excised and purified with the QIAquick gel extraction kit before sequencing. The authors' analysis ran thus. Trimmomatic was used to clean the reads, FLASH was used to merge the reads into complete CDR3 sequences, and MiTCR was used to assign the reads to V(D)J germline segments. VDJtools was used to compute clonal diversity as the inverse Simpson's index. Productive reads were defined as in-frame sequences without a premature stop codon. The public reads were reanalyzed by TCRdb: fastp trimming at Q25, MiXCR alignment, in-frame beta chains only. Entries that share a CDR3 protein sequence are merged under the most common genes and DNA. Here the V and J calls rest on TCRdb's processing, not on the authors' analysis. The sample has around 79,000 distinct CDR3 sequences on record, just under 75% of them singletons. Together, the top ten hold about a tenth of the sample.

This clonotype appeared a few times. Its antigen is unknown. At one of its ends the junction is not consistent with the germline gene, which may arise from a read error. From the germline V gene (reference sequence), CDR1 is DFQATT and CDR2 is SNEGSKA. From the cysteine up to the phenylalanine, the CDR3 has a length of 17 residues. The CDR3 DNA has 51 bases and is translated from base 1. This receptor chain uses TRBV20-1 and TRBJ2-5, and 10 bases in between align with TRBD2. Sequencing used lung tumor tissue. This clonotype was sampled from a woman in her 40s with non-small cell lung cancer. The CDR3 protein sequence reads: CGAEPGTSVSCQETQYF. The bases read TGCGGTGCGGAACCCGGGACTAGCGTTTCGTGCCAAGAGACCCAGTACTTC.